The 23 T cell receptor beta chains below were found in one sample sequenced in a study of blood T cell repertoires in COVID-19. Some clones are missing from TCRdb's copy, which holds only in-frame ones; the method was immunoSEQ multiplex PCR. The table has 250,000 to 300,000 clones, about nine tenths seen once. The sequenced material came from PBMCs or T cells enriched from blood (not recorded which). The receptors originated from a woman between 40 and 55 years old who had recovered from COVID-19.

V is TRBV10-1 and J is TRBJ1-2; 9 bases match TRBD1. Germline CDR1 WNHNN, CDR2 SYGVQD (reference sequence). This CDR3 spans 13 amino acids. V was pared by 10 bases and J by 4 bases, with 7 bases of the junction left unmatched. This CDR3 is CAIRWTGAYGYTF. The CDR3, as DNA: TGCGCCATTCGTTGGACAGGGGCCTATGGCTACACCTTC.

The J gene is TRBJ1-1, the V gene TRBV11-1, with 8 nucleotides matching TRBD1. Trimming removed 5 bases from V and 3 bases from J; junction bases left unmatched: 8. From germline, CDR1 is SGHAT and CDR2 FQDESV (reference sequence). The CDR3 has 15 residues. Written as DNA, the CDR3 is TGTGCCAGCAGCCCCAGACAGGGGAGGCACACTGAAGCTTTCTTT. Amino acid sequence: CASSPRQGRHTEAFF. The complete variable domain, with remaining parts taken from reference TRBV11-1 and TRBJ1-1, reads EAEVAQSPRYKITEKSQAVAFWCDPISGHATLYWYRQILGQGPELLVQFQDESVVDDSQLPKDRFSAERLKGVDSTLKIQPAELGDSAMYLCASSPRQGRHTEAFFGQGTRLTVV.

CDR3 nucleotide sequence: TGTGCCAGCCAGGTAGGAAGCGGCTACAATGAGCAGTTCTTC. It is translated as CASQVGSGYNEQFF. The rearrangement joins TRBV7-9 to TRBJ2-1, with D perhaps TRBD2 (5 bases). V dropped 8 bases and J dropped 3 bases, with 14 bases sitting between them. The length of the CDR3 is 14 residues. CDR1 SEHNR and CDR2 FQNEAQ come from the germline V gene (reference sequence).

V and J are TRBV5-1 and TRBJ2-1; 7 nucleotides line up with TRBD1. This CDR3 spans 16 amino acids. J lost 5 bases, V lost 4 bases, and 12 bases had no gene match. Per the germline V gene, CDR1 is SGHRS and CDR2 is YFSETQ. CDR3 amino acids: CASSLGPRDSHNEQFF. CDR3 DNA sequence: TGCGCCAGCAGCCTAGGACCCCGGGACAGTCACAATGAGCAGTTCTTC. Full variable domain (missing parts from reference TRBV5-1 and TRBJ2-1): KAGVTQTPRYLIKTRGQQVTLSCSPISGHRSVSWYQQTPGQGLQFLFEYFSETQRNKGNFPGRFSGRQFSNSRSEMNVSTLELGDSALYLCASSLGPRDSHNEQFFGPGTRLTVL.

This clone was recorded only once. This chain joins TRBV29-1 and TRBJ2-6; 10 nucleotides line up with TRBD1. Germline V CDR1 and CDR2: SQVTM, ANQGSEA. V shed 6 bases and J 2 bases; nucleotides not matched to a gene: 4. There are 15 residues in the CDR3. The CDR3 region is CSVTDRGPGANVLTF. CDR3 nucleotides: TGCAGCGTGACCGACAGGGGGCCTGGGGCCAACGTCCTGACTTTC.

The genes are TRBV7-3 and TRBJ2-3, with TRBD2 matching over 10 bases. J lost 3 bases, V lost 6 bases, and 6 bases had no gene match. The germline CDR1 and CDR2 sequences are SGHTA and FQGTGA. The CDR3 is 15 amino acids. The CDR3 nucleotides are TGTGCCAGCAGGCCCGGACTAGCGGAAACAGATACGCAGTATTTT. This sequence encodes CASRPGLAETDTQYF. The full variable domain, rest sourced from reference TRBV7-3 and TRBJ2-3, is GAGVSQTPSNKVTEKGKYVELRCDPISGHTALYWYRQSLGQGPEFLIYFQGTGAADDSGLPNDRFFAVRPEGSVSTLKIQRTERGDSAVYLCASRPGLAETDTQYFGPGTRLTVL.

This chain's CDR3 is CASSYSKQLRGLAKNIQYF. The CDR3 bases are TGTGCCAGCAGTTACTCGAAGCAGCTTCGGGGTCTAGCCAAAAACATTCAGTACTTC. The chain is built from TRBV6-2 or TRBV6-3 and TRBJ2-4, with D perhaps TRBD2 (5 bases). Germline CDR1 reads MNHEY; CDR2 reads SVGEGT. The V end lost 0 bases, the J end lost 0 bases, and 18 bases lay between the germline ends. The CDR3 consists of 19 residues.

V and J are TRBV30 and TRBJ1-1; D may be TRBD1 (5 bases). Germline values: CDR1 GTSNPN, CDR2 SVGIG (reference sequence). Between the trimmed V and J ends, which lost 2 bases and 0 bases, there was a span of 16 bases. The CDR3 runs 16 residues. DNA for the CDR3: TGTGCCTGGAGTCCCCAGGGTGCGATCCTGAACACTGAAGCTTTCTTT. Translation gives CAWSPQGAILNTEAFF.

The chain has TRBV12-3 or TRBV12-4 and TRBJ1-2, with D possibly TRBD1 on 6 matching bases. The CDR3 consists of 12 residues. The V and J ends lost 6 bases and 4 bases respectively, with 9 bases between them. The CDR3 protein is CASSWTVYGYTF. CDR3 nucleotides: TGTGCCAGCAGCTGGACAGTCTATGGCTACACCTTC.

CDR3 DNA sequence: TGTGCCAGCAGCTTAGGACTGACCCGTTACGAGCAGTACTTC. As protein: CASSLGLTRYEQYF. The chain carries TRBV7-9 and TRBJ2-7; the D is unclear. Germline values: CDR1 SEHNR, CDR2 FQNEAQ (reference sequence). The V end lost 1 base, the J end lost 4 bases, and 11 bases lay between the germline ends. The CDR3 is 14 residues long. Complete variable domain (other parts from reference TRBV7-9 and TRBJ2-7): DTGVSQNPRHKITKRGQNVTFRCDPISEHNRLYWYRQTLGQGPEFLTYFQNEAQLEKSRLLSDRFSAERPKGSFSTLEIQRTEQGDSAMYLCASSLGLTRYEQYFGPGTRLTVT.

The count of this clone is one. The chain links TRBV6-5 to TRBJ2-7; no definite D call. The V gene's germline CDR1 is MNHEY and CDR2 SVGAGI. Deletions cut 0 bases from V and 6 bases from J, with 9 bases between. The CDR3 covers 13 residues. In nucleotides, the CDR3 is TGTGCCAGCAGTTACTCGTCAGGTGGCGAGCAGTACTTC. This codes for CASSYSSGGEQYF.

Written as DNA, the CDR3 is TGTGCCAGCAGAAGACAGGGGGGCACAGATACGCAGTATTTT. As protein: CASRRQGGTDTQYF. The chain is built from TRBV27 and TRBJ2-3, with 9 bases lining up with TRBD1. This CDR3 is 14 amino acids long. The V gene end was trimmed by 6 bases and the J gene end by 1 base; junction bases not matched to a gene: 2. From germline, CDR1 is MNHEY and CDR2 SMNVEV (reference sequence).

This clone was seen just once. This chain uses TRBV18 with TRBJ2-7, with D possibly TRBD1 on 6 matching bases. The germline V gene has CDR1 KGHSH and CDR2 LQKENI. CDR3 length: 14 residues. V lost 3 bases and J lost 3, with 12 bases in between. CDR3 sequence: CASSPAGDIYEQYF. In nucleotides, the CDR3 is TGTGCCAGCTCACCGGCAGGGGATATCTACGAGCAGTACTTC.

This chain uses TRBV6-2 or TRBV6-3 with TRBJ1-2; 8 positions match TRBD1. V shed 6 bases and J 8 bases; nucleotides not matched to a gene: 5. The CDR3 runs 12 residues. Germline CDR1 is MNHEY and CDR2 is SVGEGT. DNA of the CDR3: TGTGCCAGCAGCGACCCAGGGGGCGGCTACACCTTC. It is translated as CASSDPGGGYTF.

This rearrangement joins TRBV9 to TRBJ2-1, with 7 bases matching TRBD2. Germline CDR1 reads SGDLS; CDR2 reads YYNGEE. The CDR3 runs 14 residues. With V trimmed by 0 bases and J by 6 bases, 3 bases remained unmatched. The CDR3 here is CASSVVGEGNEQFF. In DNA, the CDR3 is TGTGCCAGCAGCGTAGTAGGGGAGGGCAATGAGCAGTTCTTC.

On this clone itself: The same CDR3 also results from other DNA sequences found in this sample. The chain has TRBV18 and TRBJ2-7; the match to TRBD2 covers 11 bases. Trimming at V came to 3 bases and at J to 3 bases, leaving 1 base not matched to a gene. CDR1 is KGHSH and CDR2 is LQKENI in the germline V gene. The CDR3 contains 14 residues. The CDR3 DNA is TGTGCCAGCTCACCTGGGACTAGCGGCTACGAGCAGTACTTC. Protein product: CASSPGTSGYEQYF.

CDR3 nucleotide sequence: TGTGCCAGCAGTCGCCGCCGCGGACAGGGCTTCTCTGGAAACACCATATATTTT. Protein sequence: CASSRRRGQGFSGNTIYF. The rearrangement uses TRBV27 and TRBJ1-3; 8 nucleotides match TRBD1. Germline CDR1 and CDR2: MNHEY and SMNVEV (reference sequence). The CDR3 totals 18 residues. With 5 bases clipped from V and 0 bases from J, the junction kept 12 bases outside the gene matches.

The rearrangement uses TRBV21-1 and TRBJ2-2; the table names TRBD2, a call not compared with the DNA. TRBV21-1 corresponds to a pseudogene. CDR3 size: 20 residues. CDR3 sequence: CASSKHGLAGEHANTGELFF. The CDR3 DNA reads TGTGCCAGCAGCAAACACGGACTAGCGGGAGAGCACGCGAACACCGGGGAGCTGTTTTTT.

This chain links TRBV15 with TRBJ1-6; 10 positions agree with TRBD1. Trimming at V came to 1 base and at J to 14 bases, leaving 5 bases not matched to a gene. The CDR3 covers 14 residues. Per the germline V gene, CDR1 is LNHNV and CDR2 is YYDKDF (reference sequence). This CDR3 is CATSRAGTGVSLHF. The CDR3 coding sequence is TGTGCCACCAGCAGAGCCGGGACAGGGGTGTCCCTCCACTTT.

The chain has TRBV2 and TRBJ1-4; D call uncertain. Germline-derived CDR1 and CDR2 are SNHLY and FYNNEI. The CDR3 length is 15 residues. V was pared by 1 base and J by 2 bases, with 8 bases between. The CDR3 is CASSEGRVTNEKLFF. CDR3 bases: TGTGCCAGCAGTGAAGGCCGGGTCACTAATGAAAAACTGTTTTTT. Drawing the rest from reference TRBV2 and TRBJ1-4, the complete variable domain is EPEVTQTPSHQVTQMGQEVILRCVPISNHLYFYWYRQILGQKVEFLVSFYNNEISEKSEIFDDQFSVERPDGSNFTLKIRSTKLEDSAMYFCASSEGRVTNEKLFFGSGTQLSVL.

This chain joins TRBV2 and TRBJ1-1; a possible D gene is TRBD1 (5 bases). This CDR3 is 14 amino acids long. Germline loops: CDR1 SNHLY, CDR2 FYNNEI. V gave up 3 bases and J gave up 5 bases, with 13 bases separating them. CDR3 loop: CASSDGGGLTEAFF. In nucleotides, the CDR3 is TGTGCCAGCAGTGACGGCGGGGGGTTAACTGAAGCTTTCTTT.

The chain uses TRBV5-4 and TRBJ1-2, with a tentative D call TRBD1 (6 bases). The CDR3 length is 13 residues. CDR1 SGHNT and CDR2 YYREEE come from the germline V gene (reference sequence). Trimming stripped 4 bases from V and 2 bases from J, with 9 bases between. As DNA, the CDR3 is TGTGCCAGCAGCGGAACAGGGAACTATGGCTACACCTTC. Translating it yields CASSGTGNYGYTF.

This chain links TRBV6-5 with TRBJ1-5, with TRBD1 matching over 7 bases. With V trimmed by 2 bases and J by 5 bases, 9 bases remained unmatched. Per the germline V gene, CDR1 is MNHEY and CDR2 is SVGAGI. This CDR3 region has 16 residues. The CDR3 bases are TGTGCCAGCAGTTACAGCAGGACAGGAGGACATCAGCCCCAGCATTTT. Residues: CASSYSRTGGHQPQHF.